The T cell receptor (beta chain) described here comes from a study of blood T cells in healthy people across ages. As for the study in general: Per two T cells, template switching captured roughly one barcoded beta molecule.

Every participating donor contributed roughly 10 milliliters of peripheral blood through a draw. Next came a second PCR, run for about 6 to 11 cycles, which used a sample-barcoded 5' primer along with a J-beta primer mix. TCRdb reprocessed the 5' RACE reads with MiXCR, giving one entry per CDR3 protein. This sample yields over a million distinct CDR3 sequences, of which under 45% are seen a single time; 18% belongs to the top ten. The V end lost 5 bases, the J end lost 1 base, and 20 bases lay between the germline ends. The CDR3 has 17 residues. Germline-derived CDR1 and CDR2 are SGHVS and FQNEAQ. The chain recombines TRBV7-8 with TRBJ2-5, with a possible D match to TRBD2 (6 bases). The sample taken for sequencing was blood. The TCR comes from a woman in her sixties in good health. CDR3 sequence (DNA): TGTGCCAGCAGCCTAAGCGGGTGGTTATTAGGCCAAGAGACCCAGTACTTC. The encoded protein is CASSLSGWLLGQETQYF.